This T cell receptor beta chain was sequenced for a study of shared clonotypes between healthy human individuals. Selected positively for CCR7 and CD45RO-negative, naive CD8 cells excluded terminally differentiated effector memory CD45RA+ cells. Running of the assay took place at deep level. TCRdb's copy holds only in-frame clones and misses some; the assay was immunoSEQ multiplex PCR. The sample has roughly 2.1 million clones, just over 90% seen once. Material: naive CD8+ T cells from PBMCs. This sequence originates from a man aged 18 to 30 in good health. Some clones in this sample may be carry-over from other donors' samples.

CDR3 residues: CASSYSVGSYGYTF. The CDR3 DNA follows: TGTGCCAGCAGTTACTCGGTGGGGAGCTATGGCTACACCTTC. The chain carries TRBV6-5 and TRBJ1-2; D remains unclear. The ends were cut back, 0 bases at V and 4 bases at J, with 9 bases in the middle. Germline CDR1 is MNHEY and CDR2 is SVGAGI. The CDR3 has 14 residues.